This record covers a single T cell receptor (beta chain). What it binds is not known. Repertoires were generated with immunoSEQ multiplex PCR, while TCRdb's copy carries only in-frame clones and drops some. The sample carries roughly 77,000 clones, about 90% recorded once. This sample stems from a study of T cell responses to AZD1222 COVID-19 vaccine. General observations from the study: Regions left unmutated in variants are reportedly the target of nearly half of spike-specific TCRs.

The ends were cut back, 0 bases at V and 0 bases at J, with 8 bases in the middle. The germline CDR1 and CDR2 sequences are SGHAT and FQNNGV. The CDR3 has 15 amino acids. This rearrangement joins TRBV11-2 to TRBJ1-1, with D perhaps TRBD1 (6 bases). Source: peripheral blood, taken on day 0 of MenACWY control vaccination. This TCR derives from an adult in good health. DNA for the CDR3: TGTGCCAGCAGCTTAGACGGACAGATGAACACTGAAGCTTTCTTT. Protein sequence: CASSLDGQMNTEAFF.